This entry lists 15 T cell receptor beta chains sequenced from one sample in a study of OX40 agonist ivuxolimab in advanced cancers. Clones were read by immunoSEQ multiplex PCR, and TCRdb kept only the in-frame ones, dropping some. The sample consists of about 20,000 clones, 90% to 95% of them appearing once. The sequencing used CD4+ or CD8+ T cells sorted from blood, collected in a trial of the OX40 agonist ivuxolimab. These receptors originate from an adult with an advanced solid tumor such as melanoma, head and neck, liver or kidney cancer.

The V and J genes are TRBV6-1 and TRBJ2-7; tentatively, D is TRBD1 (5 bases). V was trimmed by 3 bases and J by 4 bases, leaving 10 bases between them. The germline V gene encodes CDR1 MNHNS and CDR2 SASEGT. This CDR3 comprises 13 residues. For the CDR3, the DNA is TGTGCCAGCAGTGATATCAGGGTATACGAGCAGTACTTC. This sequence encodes CASSDIRVYEQYF.

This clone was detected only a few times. The CDR3 loop reads CASSWNRLNTEAFF. The CDR3 coding sequence is TGTGCCAGCAGCTGGAACAGACTGAACACTGAAGCTTTCTTT. This chain links TRBV5-4 with TRBJ1-1; D is undetermined. V lost 3 bases, J lost 0 bases, and 9 bases lay in between. The CDR3 totals 14 residues. In germline, CDR1 is SGHNT, CDR2 YYREEE (reference sequence).

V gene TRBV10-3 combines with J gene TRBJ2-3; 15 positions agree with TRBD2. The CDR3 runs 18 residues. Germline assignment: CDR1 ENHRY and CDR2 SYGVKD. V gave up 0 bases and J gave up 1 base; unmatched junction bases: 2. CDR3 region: CAISESGLAGGRTDTQYF. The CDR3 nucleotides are TGTGCCATCAGTGAGTCGGGACTAGCGGGGGGCCGCACAGATACGCAGTATTTT.

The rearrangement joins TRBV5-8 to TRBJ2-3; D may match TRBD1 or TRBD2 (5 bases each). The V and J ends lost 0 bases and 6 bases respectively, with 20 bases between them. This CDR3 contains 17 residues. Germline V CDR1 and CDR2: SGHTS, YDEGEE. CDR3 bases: TGTGCCAGCAGCTTGGATACGTGGGACGGCTTTCTTGATACGCAGTATTTT. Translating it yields CASSLDTWDGFLDTQYF.

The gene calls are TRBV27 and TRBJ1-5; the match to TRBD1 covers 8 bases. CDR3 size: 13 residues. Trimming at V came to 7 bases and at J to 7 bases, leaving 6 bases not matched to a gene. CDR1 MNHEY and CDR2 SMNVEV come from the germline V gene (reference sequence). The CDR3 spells CASTQGAGQPQHF. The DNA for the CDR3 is TGTGCCAGCACCCAGGGGGCTGGGCAGCCCCAGCATTTT.

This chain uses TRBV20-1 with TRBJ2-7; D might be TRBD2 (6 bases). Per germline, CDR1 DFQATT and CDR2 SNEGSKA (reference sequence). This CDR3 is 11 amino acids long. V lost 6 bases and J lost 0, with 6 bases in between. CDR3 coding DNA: TGCAGTGCCGGGAGCTCCTACGAGCAGTACTTC. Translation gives CSAGSSYEQYF.

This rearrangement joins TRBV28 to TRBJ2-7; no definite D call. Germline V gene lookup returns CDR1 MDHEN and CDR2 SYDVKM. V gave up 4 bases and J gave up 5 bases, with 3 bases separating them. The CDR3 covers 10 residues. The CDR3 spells CASSSHEQYF. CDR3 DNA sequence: TGTGCCAGCAGTTCACACGAGCAGTACTTC.

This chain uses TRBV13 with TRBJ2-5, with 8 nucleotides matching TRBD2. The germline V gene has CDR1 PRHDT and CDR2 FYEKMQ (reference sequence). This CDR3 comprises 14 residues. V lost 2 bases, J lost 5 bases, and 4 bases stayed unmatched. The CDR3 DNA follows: TGTGCCAGCAGCTTACTGGCTAGCGGGGAGACCCAGTACTTC. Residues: CASSLLASGETQYF.

CDR3 in amino acids: CASSDRGQRETQYF. The DNA of the CDR3 is TGTGCCAGCAGTGACAGGGGTCAGAGAGAGACCCAGTACTTC. The chain recombines TRBV2 with TRBJ2-5; D might be TRBD1 (6 bases). The V end lost 3 bases, the J end lost 4 bases, and 12 bases lay between the germline ends. Germline values: CDR1 SNHLY, CDR2 FYNNEI. The CDR3 has 14 residues.

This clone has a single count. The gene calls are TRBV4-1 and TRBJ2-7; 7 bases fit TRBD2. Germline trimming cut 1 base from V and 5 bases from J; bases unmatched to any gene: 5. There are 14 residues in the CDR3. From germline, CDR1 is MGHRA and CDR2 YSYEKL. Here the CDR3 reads CASSQVPGGDEQYF. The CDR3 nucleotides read TGCGCCAGCAGCCAAGTTCCGGGAGGCGACGAGCAGTACTTC.

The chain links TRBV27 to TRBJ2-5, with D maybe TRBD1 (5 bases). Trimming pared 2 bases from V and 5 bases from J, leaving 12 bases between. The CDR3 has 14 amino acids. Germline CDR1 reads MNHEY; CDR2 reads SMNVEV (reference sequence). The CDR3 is CASSLIQGWETQYF. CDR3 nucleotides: TGTGCCAGCAGTTTAATCCAGGGTTGGGAGACCCAGTACTTC.

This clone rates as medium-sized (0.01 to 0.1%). CDR3 loop: CASSEDSGATYNEQFF. In DNA, the CDR3 is TGTGCCAGCAGCGAAGATAGCGGGGCCACCTACAATGAGCAGTTCTTC. The genes are TRBV5-6 and TRBJ2-1; 8 bases are a match to TRBD2. V was pared by 4 bases and J by 2 bases, with 8 bases of the junction left unmatched. Germline-derived CDR1 and CDR2 are SGHDT and YYEEEE. This CDR3 contains 16 residues.

CDR3 nucleotide sequence: TGTGCTAGTGGGAGGGACGGGGGCACAGATACGCAGTATTTT. Translating gives CASGRDGGTDTQYF. The chain carries TRBV12-5 and TRBJ2-3; tentatively, D is TRBD1 or TRBD2 (5 bases each). With 6 bases removed from V and 1 base from J, the gap between germline ends came to 11 bases. The CDR3 has 14 amino acids. CDR1 is LGHNT and CDR2 is FRNRAP in the germline V gene.

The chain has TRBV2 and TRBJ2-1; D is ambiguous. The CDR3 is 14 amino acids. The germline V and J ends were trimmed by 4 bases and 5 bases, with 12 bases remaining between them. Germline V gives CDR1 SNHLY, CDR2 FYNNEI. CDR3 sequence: CASSAKGFDNEQFF. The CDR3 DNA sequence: TGTGCCAGCAGTGCGAAGGGCTTTGACAATGAGCAGTTCTTC.

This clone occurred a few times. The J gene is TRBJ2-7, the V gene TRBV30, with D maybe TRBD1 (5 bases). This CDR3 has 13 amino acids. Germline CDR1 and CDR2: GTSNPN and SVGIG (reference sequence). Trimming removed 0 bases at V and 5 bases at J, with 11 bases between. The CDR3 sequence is CAWSVSDTDEQYF. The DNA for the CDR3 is TGTGCCTGGAGTGTCTCGGACACGGACGAGCAGTACTTC.